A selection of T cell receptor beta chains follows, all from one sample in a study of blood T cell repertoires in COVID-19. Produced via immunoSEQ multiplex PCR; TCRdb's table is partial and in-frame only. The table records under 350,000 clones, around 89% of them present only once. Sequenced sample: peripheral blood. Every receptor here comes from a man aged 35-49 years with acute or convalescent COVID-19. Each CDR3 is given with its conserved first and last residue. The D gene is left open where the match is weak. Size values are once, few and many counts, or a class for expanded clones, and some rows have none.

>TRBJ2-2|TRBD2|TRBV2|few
CASRALAGGTGELFF
TGTGCCAGCAGAGCACTAGCGGGGGGGACCGGGGAGCTGTTTTTT
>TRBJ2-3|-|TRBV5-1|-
CASSFKDTQYF
TGCGCCAGCAGCTTTAAAGATACGCAGTATTTT
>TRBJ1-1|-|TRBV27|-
CASSLQVGTEAFF
TGTGCCAGCAGTTTACAGGTTGGCACTGAAGCTTTCTTT
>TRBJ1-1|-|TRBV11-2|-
CASSLGGGSPNTEAFF
TGTGCCAGCAGCTTAGGTGGGGGCTCCCCGAACACTGAAGCTTTCTTT
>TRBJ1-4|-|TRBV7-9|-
CASSLEGREMFF
TGTGCCAGCAGCTTAGAGGGGAGGGAGATGTTTTTT
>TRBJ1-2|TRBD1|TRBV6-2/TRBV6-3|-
CASSYRGQGYGYTF
TGTGCCAGCAGTTACAGGGGGCAAGGATATGGCTACACCTTC
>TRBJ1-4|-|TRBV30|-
CAHEAGTATNEKLFF
TGTGCTCACGAAGCGGGGACTGCAACTAATGAAAAACTGTTTTTT
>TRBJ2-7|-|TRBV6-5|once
CASSYDRSYEQYF
TGTGCCAGCAGTTACGACAGATCCTACGAGCAGTACTTC
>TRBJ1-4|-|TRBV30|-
CAWTRSATNEKLFF
TGTGCCTGGACCCGCAGTGCAACTAATGAAAAACTGTTTTTT
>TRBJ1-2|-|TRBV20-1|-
CSASATGEANYGYTF
TGCAGTGCTAGTGCCACGGGGGAGGCTAACTATGGCTACACCTTC
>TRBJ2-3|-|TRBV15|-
CATSRGRGPSTDTQYF
TGTGCCACCAGCAGAGGAAGAGGGCCTAGCACAGATACGCAGTATTTT
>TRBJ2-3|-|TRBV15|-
CATSRDLTRTQSTDTQYF
TGTGCCACCAGCAGAGATCTCACGCGGACTCAGAGCACAGATACGCAGTATTTT
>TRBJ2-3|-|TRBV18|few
CASSPDSSNTQYF
TGTGCCAGCTCACCGGACAGTAGCAATACGCAGTATTTT
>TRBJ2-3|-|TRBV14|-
CASSQDVREGDTQYF
TGTGCCAGCAGCCAAGATGTTAGAGAGGGAGATACGCAGTATTTT
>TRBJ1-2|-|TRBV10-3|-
CAISDPVQGHYGYTF
TGTGCCATCAGTGATCCCGTCCAGGGGCACTATGGCTACACCTTC
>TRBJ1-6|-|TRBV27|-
CASSFRQAGGTLHF
TGTGCCAGCAGTTTTAGGCAGGCGGGGGGCACCCTCCACTTT
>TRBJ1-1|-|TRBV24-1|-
CATSDFRRGEAFF
TGTGCCACCAGTGACTTTAGGAGGGGTGAAGCTTTCTTT
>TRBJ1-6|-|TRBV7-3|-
CASSLGAGRTLHF
TGTGCCAGCAGCCTGGGAGCGGGGAGGACCCTCCACTTT
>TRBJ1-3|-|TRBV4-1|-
CASSQDNSGNTIYF
TGCGCCAGCAGCCAAGACAACTCTGGAAACACCATATATTTT
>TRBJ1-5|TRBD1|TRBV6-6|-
CASSYTGTGGGQPQHF
TGTGCCAGCAGTTATACCGGGACAGGGGGAGGACAGCCCCAGCATTTT
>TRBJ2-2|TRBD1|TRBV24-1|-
CATSDLNRGTGELFF
TGTGCCACCAGTGATTTGAACAGGGGGACCGGGGAGCTGTTTTTT
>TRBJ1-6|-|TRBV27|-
CASSLTSGRVDSPLHF
TGTGCCAGCAGTTTAACGAGTGGCAGGGTGGATTCACCCCTCCACTTT
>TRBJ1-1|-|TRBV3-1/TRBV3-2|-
CASSQGGPDTEAFF
TGTGCCAGCAGCCAAGGGGGGCCGGACACTGAAGCTTTCTTT
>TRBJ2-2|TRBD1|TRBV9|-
CASSIQETGVTGELFF
TGTGCCAGCAGCATCCAAGAGACAGGGGTGACCGGGGAGCTGTTTTTT
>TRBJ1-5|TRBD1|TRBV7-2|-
CASSLTGGDQPQHF
TGTGCCAGCAGCTTGACAGGGGGCGATCAGCCCCAGCATTTT
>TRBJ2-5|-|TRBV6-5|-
CASSYGQRREGQYF
TGTGCCAGCAGTTACGGCCAGCGCCGTGAGGGCCAGTACTTC
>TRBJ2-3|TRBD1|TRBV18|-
CASSSQTGTDTQYF
TGTGCCAGCTCATCACAGACAGGGACAGATACGCAGTATTTT
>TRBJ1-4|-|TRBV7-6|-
CASSSGQYATNEKLFF
TGTGCCAGCAGCTCCGGACAGTACGCAACTAATGAAAAACTGTTTTTT
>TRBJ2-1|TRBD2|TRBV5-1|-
CASSPLGAGGYNEQFF
TGCGCCAGCAGCCCCTTAGGGGCGGGGGGGTACAATGAGCAGTTCTTC
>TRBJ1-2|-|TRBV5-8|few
CASSLTGTHGYTF
TGTGCCAGCAGCTTGACAGGGACCCATGGCTACACCTTC
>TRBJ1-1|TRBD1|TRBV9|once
CASSVQADRGNTEAFF
TGTGCCAGCAGCGTACAAGCCGACAGGGGAAACACTGAAGCTTTCTTT
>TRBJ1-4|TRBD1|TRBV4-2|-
CASSQGQGKNELFF
TGTGCCAGCAGCCAAGGACAGGGAAAGAACGAACTGTTTTTT
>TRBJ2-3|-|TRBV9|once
CASSIGPGDTQYF
TGTGCCAGCAGCATTGGACCAGGGGATACGCAGTATTTT